The clone carrying this T cell receptor (beta chain) was recorded a few times. Looked up from germline, CDR1 is SGHTA and CDR2 is FQGNSA. There are 17 residues in the CDR3. Trimming at V came to 5 bases and at J to 0 bases, leaving 8 bases not matched to a gene. Staff drew ten milliliters of peripheral blood from each donor. A second PCR, run for about 7 to 11 cycles, used a sample-barcoded 5' primer plus a J-beta primer mix. A single record per CDR3 protein comes from TCRdb applying MiXCR to the 5' RACE reads. The repertoire holds about 570,000 distinct CDR3 sequences, with 25% to 30% as singletons. This entry comes from a study of blood T cells in healthy people across ages.

The chain combines TRBV7-2 with TRBJ2-2, with 8 bases identical to TRBD2. Specimen: blood. The TCR comes from a woman in her 70s in good health. Here the CDR3 DNA reads TGTGCCAGCAGCCCCAAGACGGGACTAGCGAACACCGGGGAGCTGTTTTTT. Amino acids: CASSPKTGLANTGELFF.